One and the same sample provided the 6 T cell receptor beta chains below, sequenced in a study of metastatic and nonmetastatic thyroid tumors. From the PCR reads, TCRdb re-called clones with MiXCR. Altogether 17,000 or so clones are present, 25% being singletons, with the ten largest covering approximately 15%. No patient received treatment before thyroid surgery. The sequenced material came from adjacent normal tissue. These receptor sequences come from a female donor with papillary thyroid cancer or a benign thyroid nodule (not recorded which). Some clones in this sample may be carry-over from other donors' samples.

The gene calls are TRBV5-1 and TRBJ2-7; 8 bases fit TRBD1. The CDR3 is 16 amino acids. Germline values: CDR1 SGHRS, CDR2 YFSETQ. The V segment lost 2 bases and the J segment 5 bases; nucleotides outside the gene matches: 12. The CDR3 spells CASSLDQGARSDEQYF. CDR3 DNA sequence: TGCGCCAGCAGCTTAGATCAGGGGGCGCGCAGTGACGAGCAGTACTTC.

The rearrangement joins TRBV9 to TRBJ1-2, with 7 bases matching TRBD1. CDR1 SGDLS and CDR2 YYNGEE come from the germline V gene. The V gene end was trimmed by 0 bases and the J gene end by 0 bases; junction bases not matched to a gene: 11. CDR3 length: 18 residues. The CDR3 region has the DNA TGTGCCAGCAGCGTAGAGGGGGGACAGTTTACCCCTAACTATGGCTACACCTTC. It encodes CASSVEGGQFTPNYGYTF.

This clone ranks as medium-sized (0.01 to 0.1%). This chain uses TRBV2 with TRBJ1-4; TRBD1 is a possible D gene (6 bases). The CDR3 extends over 13 amino acids. Germline assignment: CDR1 SNHLY and CDR2 FYNNEI. Between the trimmed V and J ends, which lost 5 bases and 7 bases, there was a span of 11 bases. The CDR3 bases are TGTGCCAGCAGTCAACAGGGAACTGAAAAACTGTTTTTT. This codes for CASSQQGTEKLFF.

This clone has only a few counts. This rearrangement joins TRBV6-2 or TRBV6-3 to TRBJ2-7; D is possibly TRBD1 (5 bases). Deletions cut 6 bases from V and 7 bases from J, with 19 bases between. The CDR3 covers 14 residues. Germline V gene lookup returns CDR1 MNHEY and CDR2 SVGEGT. CDR3 loop: CASRSGAGWGEQYF. CDR3 DNA: TGTGCCAGCAGGAGTGGTGCAGGGTGGGGTGAGCAGTACTTC.

By share, this clone counts as medium-sized. The J gene is TRBJ1-5, the V gene TRBV24-1; 9 bases match TRBD1. V trimming: 10 bases; J trimming: 0 bases; junction bases outside the gene matches: 3. Germline CDR1 KGHDR, CDR2 SFDVKD. The CDR3 contains 14 residues. DNA of the CDR3: TGTGCCACTTGGACAGGGGATAGCAATCAGCCCCAGCATTTT. This translates into CATWTGDSNQPQHF.

CDR3 nucleotide sequence: TGTGCCAGCAGTTTTAGGGGGTATGAAGCTTTCTTT. Translated: CASSFRGYEAFF. The rearrangement joins TRBV12-3 or TRBV12-4 to TRBJ1-1; D might be TRBD1 (6 bases). The V end lost 3 bases, the J end lost 7 bases, and 9 bases lay between the germline ends. This CDR3 has 12 amino acids.